This T cell receptor (beta chain) stems from a study of vaccination and CD4 T cells after COVID-19. Points on this clonotype: Its antigen remains unidentified.

Treatment specified: approximately nine-day PBMC culture with coronavirus spike peptide pools or control peptides (ViraFEST assay). After expanding antigen-specific T cells with peptide pools, ViraFEST sequenced their TCRs. Sequencing of DNA taken from cultured CD4+ T cells relied on the Oncomine TCR Beta short-read assay. TCRdb used MiXCR to reprocess the PCR reads, holding one entry per CDR3 protein. The sample records fewer than 11,000 distinct CDR3 sequences, 35% to 50% being singletons. The CDR3 covers 15 residues. Trimming stripped 10 bases from V and 6 bases from J, with 19 bases between. The sequencing input was CD4+ T cells from blood, cultured in vitro. The chain joins TRBV12-3 or TRBV12-4 to TRBJ1-6, with D possibly TRBD1 on 5 matching bases. The receptor comes from a human donor who had recovered from COVID-19. In DNA, the CDR3 is TGTGCCACCACCGTGGCAGGGTCGAGTAATTCACCCCTCCACTTT. It is translated as CATTVAGSSNSPLHF.